This TCR beta chain comes out of a study of blood T cell repertoires in COVID-19. Whole-study context: The study drew acute and convalescent COVID-19 samples from the United States, Italy and Spain.

Assignment of participants to cohorts was predicated upon participant-reported clinical history. Donors in Cohort 3 who had recovered were those with two negative PCRs, healthcare professional clearance, or resolution of their symptoms. The V end lost 2 bases, the J end lost 8 bases, and 9 bases lay between the germline ends. Germline CDR1 and CDR2: MDHEN and SYDVKM. CDR3 size: 12 residues. Per the authors' pipeline: Reference gene primer amplification yielded estimated nucleated cell counts. Produced via immunoSEQ multiplex PCR; TCRdb's table is partial and in-frame only. That table gives V, J and clone size, and the DNA gave D and trimming. The profile shows some 350,000 clones, roughly nine tenths of them singletons.

The sequence came from a woman in her 30s who had recovered from COVID-19. The specimen was PBMCs or T cells enriched from blood (not recorded which). J is TRBJ1-2 and V is TRBV28; D gene uncertain. The CDR3 nucleotides are TGTGCCAGCAGTTTACCGGGAGGCGGCTACACCTTC. It codes for CASSLPGGGYTF.